A single sample gave rise to the 2 T cell receptor beta chains below, sequenced in a study of blood T cell repertoires in COVID-19. TCRdb keeps only in-frame clones here, not all; method: immunoSEQ multiplex PCR. The sample has about 130,000 clones, approximately 90% seen once. The sequenced sample was peripheral blood. The receptor set was obtained from a woman of 80 years or more with acute or convalescent COVID-19.

This sequence joins TRBV28 and TRBJ2-1, with 13 bases aligning to TRBD2. CDR1 is MDHEN, CDR2 SYDVKM, per germline. With 3 bases clipped from V and 6 bases from J, the junction kept 14 bases outside the gene matches. The CDR3 spans 19 residues. The CDR3 DNA reads as TGTGCCAGCAGTTTCGGCCCGCCCGGGACTAGCGGGAAGTTCAATGAGCAGTTCTTC. Amino acid sequence: CASSFGPPGTSGKFNEQFF.

The chain uses TRBV4-2 and TRBJ1-2; tentative D call: TRBD1 (5 bases). This CDR3 region has 16 residues. In germline, CDR1 is LGHNA, CDR2 YNFKEQ. The V end lost 1 base, the J end lost 1 base, and 13 bases lay between the germline ends. The CDR3 sequence: CASSQAGGGVNYGYTF. CDR3 in DNA: TGTGCCAGCAGCCAAGCGGGCGGGGGGGTTAACTATGGCTACACCTTC.